One and the same sample provided the 8 T cell receptor beta chains below, sequenced in a study of T cell repertoires in cytomegalovirus infection. These TCRs are of unknown antigen specificity. MiXCR was run by TCRdb on the reads, yielding one entry per CDR3 protein. The sample has 50,000 or so distinct CDR3 sequences, 15% to 25% seen once; the top ten hold about 53%. The sample consisted of CD8+ T cells from cultured PBMCs, taken from culture after CMV antigen stimulation. Receptors were obtained from a human donor in good health (CMV status not recorded). Some clones in this sample may be carry-over from other donors' samples.

J is TRBJ1-1 and V is TRBV27; 10 nucleotides align to TRBD1. CDR1 is MNHEY and CDR2 is SMNVEV in the germline V gene (reference sequence). CDR3 length equals 18 residues. Unmatched junction bases numbered 14, after V lost 4 bases and J lost 3 bases. The CDR3 loop reads CASSWGTGAIGADTEAFF. Written as DNA, the CDR3 is TGTGCCAGCAGTTGGGGGACAGGGGCCATTGGGGCGGACACTGAAGCTTTCTTT.

Concerning this clonotype itself: This may come from a read error, since a much larger clone is one base off. This rearrangement joins TRBV20-1 to TRBJ2-1; TRBD2 agrees at 7 bases. The CDR3 is 14 residues long. Germline loops: CDR1 DFQATT, CDR2 SNEGSKA (reference sequence). The CDR3 here is CSAGRLAVYNERFF. CDR3 in DNA: TGCAGTGCAGGGAGGCTAGCGGTTTACAATGAGCGGTTCTTC.

Comments on this clonotype: At one end, the junction sequence differs from germline, possibly due to a read error. The rearrangement uses TRBV24-1 and TRBJ1-2, with a possible D match to TRBD1 (5 bases). The germline gives CDR1 KGHDR, CDR2 SFDVKD. This CDR3 spans 15 amino acids. CDR3 amino acids: CATSDSGGGNYGYNF. The DNA of the CDR3 is TGTGCCACCAGTGATTCCGGGGGAGGGAACTATGGCTACAACTTC.

V and J are TRBV28 and TRBJ1-1; the D is unclear. The CDR3 runs 13 residues. Trimming took off 3 bases at V and 6 bases at J, with 11 bases between the two ends. Germline V gives CDR1 MDHEN, CDR2 SYDVKM. CDR3 protein: CASSLGLYSEAFF. The CDR3 region has the DNA TGTGCCAGCAGTTTGGGCCTCTACTCTGAAGCTTTCTTT.

This clonotype came up a few times. The V call is TRBV4-1, the J call TRBJ2-1, with 8 bases that match TRBD2. Germline trimming cut 1 base from V and 2 bases from J; bases unmatched to any gene: 4. Germline assignment: CDR1 MGHRA and CDR2 YSYEKL. This CDR3 is built from 16 residues. The CDR3 loop reads CASSQASGPTYNEQFF. In nucleotides, the CDR3 is TGCGCCAGCAGCCAAGCTAGCGGGCCTACCTACAATGAGCAGTTCTTC.

This clonotype was counted a few times. The chain links TRBV6-2 or TRBV6-3 to TRBJ1-5; no definite D call. This CDR3 has 15 residues. Germline loops: CDR1 MNHEY, CDR2 SVGEGT. Between the trimmed V and J ends, which lost 6 bases and 0 bases, there was a span of 12 bases. The CDR3 here is CASRTLLYSNQPQHF. The DNA for the CDR3 is TGTGCCAGCAGGACCCTATTATATAGCAATCAGCCCCAGCATTTT.

This clonotype has a handful of counts. V gene TRBV10-3 combines with J gene TRBJ1-2; 10 positions agree with TRBD1. V was pared by 6 bases and J by 0 bases, with 4 bases of the junction left unmatched. From germline, CDR1 is ENHRY and CDR2 SYGVKD. The CDR3 extends over 15 amino acids. CDR3 protein: CAISRGTGANYGYTF. The CDR3 DNA reads as TGTGCCATCAGCCGAGGGACAGGGGCTAACTATGGCTACACCTTC.

This clonotype has only a few counts. The rearrangement uses TRBV10-3 and TRBJ2-1; the match to TRBD1 covers 8 bases. CDR1 is ENHRY and CDR2 is SYGVKD in the germline V gene. CDR3 length: 14 residues. J lost 6 bases, V lost 6 bases, and 7 bases had no gene match. The DNA for the CDR3 is TGTGCCATCAGCCTTGGACAGGGTGCCAATGAGCAGTTCTTC. Residues: CAISLGQGANEQFF.